These 5 T cell receptor beta chains came from one sample sequenced in a study of metastatic and nonmetastatic thyroid tumors. TCRdb reprocessed the PCR reads using MiXCR. This sample has around 25,000 clones, with 15% found just once. There were no patients who had received any treatment before thyroid surgery. Source material: blood. Receptors originate from a female donor with papillary thyroid cancer or a benign thyroid nodule (not recorded which). Some clones in this sample may be carry-over from other donors' samples.

There are many counts of this clone. The chain joins TRBV20-1 to TRBJ2-3; D unclear. V was trimmed by 3 bases and J by 6 bases, leaving 10 bases between them. CDR3 size: 12 residues. CDR1 is DFQATT and CDR2 is SNEGSKA in the germline V gene (reference sequence). CDR3 sequence reads: CSARHNSDTQYF. The CDR3 bases are TGCAGTGCTAGGCACAATTCGGATACGCAGTATTTT.

The chain uses TRBV28 and TRBJ2-2; D remains ambiguous. The germline V gene encodes CDR1 MDHEN and CDR2 SYDVKM. V was shortened by 5 bases and J by 17 bases, with 33 bases between the two germline ends. This CDR3 has 17 residues. CDR3 coding DNA: TGTGCCAGCAGTCTCTCCATCCCAGAAATAGCACCGGGTAGCTGTTTTTTT. This translates into CASSLSIPEIAPGSCFF.

The chain uses TRBV6-1 and TRBJ2-2, with D perhaps TRBD2 (5 bases). Per the germline V gene, CDR1 is MNHNS and CDR2 is SASEGT. Trimming pared 9 bases from V and 2 bases from J, leaving 16 bases between. This CDR3 comprises 15 residues. CDR3 protein: CASLQIGLNTGELFF. DNA for the CDR3: TGTGCCAGTCTACAGATCGGACTCAACACCGGGGAGCTGTTTTTT.

The table lists this clone with many counts. The chain combines TRBV28 with TRBJ2-7; D ambiguous. CDR1 and CDR2 from the germline V gene are MDHEN and SYDVKM. The CDR3 covers 13 residues. Trimming took 6 bases from V and 2 from J, leaving 11 bases between them. The CDR3 protein is CASSGVGTYEQYF. The CDR3 coding sequence is TGTGCCAGCAGCGGAGTCGGCACCTACGAGCAGTACTTC.

This clone was recorded many times. The chain recombines TRBV28 with TRBJ2-1; 7 bases align to TRBD1. Germline lookup yields CDR1 MDHEN and CDR2 SYDVKM. Trimming took 7 bases from V and 4 from J; bases not matched to a gene: 7. The CDR3 contains 14 residues. CDR3 loop: CASTPGQSYNEQFF. The CDR3 DNA is TGTGCCAGCACCCCGGGACAGTCGTACAATGAGCAGTTCTTC.